A single sample gave rise to the 13 T cell receptor beta chains below, sequenced in a study of blood T cells in healthy people across ages. A second PCR of roughly 7 to 11 cycles used a sample-barcoded 5' primer and a J-beta primer mix. MiXCR was run by TCRdb on the 5' RACE reads, yielding one entry per CDR3 protein. The top ten clones hold about 13% of a sample with about 650,000 distinct CDR3 sequences, 40% to 65% of them seen once. Specimen: blood. These receptor sequences come from a woman older than 75 in good health.

The chain carries TRBV28 and TRBJ1-1; the D gene is possibly TRBD1 (5 bases). The CDR3 consists of 16 residues. The germline gives CDR1 MDHEN, CDR2 SYDVKM. V shed 3 bases and J shed 2 bases, with 16 bases lying between them. CDR3 amino acids: CASSFGGGGANTEAFF. The CDR3 bases are TGTGCCAGCAGTTTTGGGGGAGGAGGGGCTAACACTGAAGCTTTCTTT.

CDR3 bases: TGTGCCTGGACGGGACAGGTCAATCAGCCCCAGCATTTT. Its protein is CAWTGQVNQPQHF. This chain links TRBV30 with TRBJ1-5; 8 bases are a match to TRBD1. The junction had 2 bases not matched to a gene; V was cut back by 4 bases and J by 3 bases. This CDR3 region has 13 residues. Per germline, CDR1 GTSNPN and CDR2 SVGIG (reference sequence).

The chain recombines TRBV21-1 with TRBJ2-3; the table's D call, TRBD1, was not checked against the DNA. TRBV21-1 has pseudogene status. The CDR3 length is 18 residues. The CDR3 nucleotides are TGTGCCAGCAGCAAAAGAAGGCGCTGGAGTGAGAGGACAGATACGCAGTATTTT. Translation gives CASSKRRRWSERTDTQYF.

This clonotype was observed many times. This rearrangement joins TRBV6-2 or TRBV6-3 to TRBJ1-6; D might be TRBD1 (5 bases). Per germline, CDR1 MNHEY and CDR2 SVGEGT. V lost 2 bases, J lost 8 bases, and 10 bases lay in between. The CDR3 spans 14 residues. The CDR3 sequence is CASSYTRTHSPLHF. CDR3 coding DNA: TGTGCCAGCAGTTACACCAGGACACATTCACCCCTCCACTTT.

In this sample, this clonotype turned up a few times. The chain couples TRBV7-2 to TRBJ1-2, with a possible D match to TRBD1 (5 bases). The CDR3 spans 13 residues. Trimming shortened V by 5 bases and J by 3 bases, and 10 bases separated the two germline ends. The germline V gene encodes CDR1 SGHTA and CDR2 FQGNSA. This CDR3 is CASSVGVDYGYTF. CDR3 sequence (DNA): TGTGCCAGCAGCGTAGGGGTAGACTATGGCTACACCTTC.

V and J are TRBV5-5 and TRBJ1-5, with D perhaps matching TRBD1 (5 bases). This CDR3 region has 17 residues. The germline V gene has CDR1 SGHKS and CDR2 YYEKEE (reference sequence). Trimming left V 2 bases short and J 4 bases short, with 19 bases between. CDR3 in DNA: TGTGCCAGCAGCTTCCGTTCGACAGCGACTCGTAATCAGCCCCAGCATTTT. Protein sequence: CASSFRSTATRNQPQHF.

The chain links TRBV10-3 to TRBJ2-5, with D perhaps matching TRBD1 (6 bases). The CDR3 totals 14 residues. Germline-derived CDR1 and CDR2 are ENHRY and SYGVKD. The germline V and J ends were trimmed by 3 bases and 5 bases, with 13 bases remaining between them. CDR3 DNA sequence: TGTGCCATCAGTGATCTGGGCAGGGGTGAGACCCAGTACTTC. Encoded protein: CAISDLGRGETQYF.

With respect to this clonotype: A single base separates this from a much larger clone, so it may be a read error. This chain links TRBV20-1 with TRBJ2-3; 10 bases match TRBD2. The germline gives CDR1 DFQATT, CDR2 SNEGSKA (reference sequence). CDR3 length: 15 residues. CDR3 in amino acids: CSASPTSGYTDTRYF. For the CDR3, the DNA is TGCAGTGCTTCCCCGACTAGCGGGTACACAGATACGCGGTATTTT.

Concerning this clonotype: A much more abundant neighbour one base away suggests this may be a read error. The rearrangement uses TRBV12-3 or TRBV12-4 and TRBJ2-1, with D possibly being TRBD1 (6 bases). V lost 6 bases and J 9 bases, leaving 18 bases between the germline ends. The CDR3 contains 14 residues. CDR3 coding DNA: TGTGCCAGCAGCTGGACAGTACTACTCATTGAGCAGTTCTTC. This translates into CASSWTVLLIEQFF.

The chain recombines TRBV20-1 with TRBJ2-5, with TRBD1 identical over 12 bases. The CDR3 sequence is 14 residues long. Germline V gene sequence: CDR1 DFQATT, CDR2 SNEGSKA (reference sequence). J was trimmed by 11 bases and V by 3 bases; bases with no gene match: 10. CDR3 DNA sequence: TGCAGTGCTAGCCCCCCGGGACAGGGGGCTGAGCAGTACTTC. This translates into CSASPPGQGAEQYF.

The J gene is TRBJ2-1, the V gene TRBV3-1; possible D gene TRBD2, 5 bases. The J call is in doubt because the DNA end fits TRBJ2-7 better. Germline-derived CDR1 and CDR2 are LGHDT and YNNKEL (reference sequence). The CDR3 is made up of 15 amino acids. CDR3 amino acids: CASSHGGRMYNEQYF. In DNA form, the CDR3 reads TGTGCCAGCAGCCATGGAGGACGGATGTACAATGAGCAGTACTTC.

This clonotype was counted once. This chain connects TRBV3-1 to TRBJ2-3; 13 positions match TRBD2. Trimming took 4 bases from V and 14 from J; bases not matched to a gene: 15. The CDR3 consists of 16 residues. CDR1 LGHDT and CDR2 YNNKEL come from the germline V gene (reference sequence). The CDR3 protein is CASSPRLAGGIGDAYF. The CDR3 region has the DNA TGTGCCAGCAGCCCTCGACTAGCGGGGGGCATTGGAGACGCGTATTTT.

The V gene is TRBV27, the J gene TRBJ2-4; 8 bases are a match to TRBD1. The J call may be wrong; the DNA end is better matched by TRBJ2-7. The CDR3 is made up of 16 amino acids. The germline V gene has CDR1 MNHEY and CDR2 SMNVEV (reference sequence). The CDR3 DNA sequence: TGTGCCAGCAGTCCATCGACAGGGGCACTGGGCTACGAGCAGTACTTC. Protein sequence: CASSPSTGALGYEQYF.